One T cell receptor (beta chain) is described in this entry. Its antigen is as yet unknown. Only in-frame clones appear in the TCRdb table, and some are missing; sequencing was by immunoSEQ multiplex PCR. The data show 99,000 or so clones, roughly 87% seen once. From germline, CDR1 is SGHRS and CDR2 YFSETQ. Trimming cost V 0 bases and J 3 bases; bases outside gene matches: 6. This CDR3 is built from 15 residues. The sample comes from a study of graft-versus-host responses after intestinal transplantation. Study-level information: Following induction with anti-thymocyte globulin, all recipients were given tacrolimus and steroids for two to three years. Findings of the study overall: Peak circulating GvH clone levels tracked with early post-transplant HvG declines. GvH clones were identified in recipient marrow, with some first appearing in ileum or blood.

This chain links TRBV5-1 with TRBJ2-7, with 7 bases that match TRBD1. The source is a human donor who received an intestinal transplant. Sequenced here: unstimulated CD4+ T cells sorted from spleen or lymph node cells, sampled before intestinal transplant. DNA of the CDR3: TGCGCCAGCAGCTTGGACGGACAGGACTTCTACGAGCAGTACTTC. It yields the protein CASSLDGQDFYEQYF.